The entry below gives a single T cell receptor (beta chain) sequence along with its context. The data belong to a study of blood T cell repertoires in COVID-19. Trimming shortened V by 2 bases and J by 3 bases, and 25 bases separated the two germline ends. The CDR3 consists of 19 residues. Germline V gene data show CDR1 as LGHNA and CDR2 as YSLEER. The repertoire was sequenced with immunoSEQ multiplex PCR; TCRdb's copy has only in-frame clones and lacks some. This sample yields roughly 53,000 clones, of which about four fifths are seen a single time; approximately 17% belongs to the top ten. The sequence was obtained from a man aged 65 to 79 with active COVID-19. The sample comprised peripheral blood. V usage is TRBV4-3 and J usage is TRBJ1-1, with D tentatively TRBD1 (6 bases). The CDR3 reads CASSQSPGHGKHLDTEAFF. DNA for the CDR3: TGCGCCAGCAGCCAATCACCGGGACACGGTAAGCATCTGGACACTGAAGCTTTCTTT.